What follows are 15 T cell receptor beta chains derived from one specimen sequenced in a study of T-cell reconstitution after alpha-beta-depleted transplantation in children. The TCRbeta library incorporated unique molecular identifiers. TCRdb analysed the PCR reads with MiXCR anew, one entry per CDR3 protein. The sample lists about 980,000 distinct CDR3 sequences; about 30% were seen once. This sample comprised PBMCs, mostly from graft donor cells, obtained 360 days after TCRalphabeta/CD19-depleted stem cell transplant. Source of these receptors: a boy younger than two who had a stem cell transplant for SCID, so the T cells may come from the graft donor.

This clonotype was observed a few times. V and J are TRBV12-3 or TRBV12-4 and TRBJ2-2; a possible D gene is TRBD1 (6 bases). V was pared by 8 bases and J by 4 bases, with 14 bases between. The CDR3 totals 14 residues. DNA for the CDR3: TGTGCCAGCCAAACAGGGCGGCGCACCGGGGAGCTGTTTTTT. This encodes CASQTGRRTGELFF.

The chain uses TRBV15 and TRBJ2-3; no reliable D call. The CDR3 spans 15 residues. V lost 2 bases to trimming and J lost 3 bases, with 12 bases between them. Germline CDR1 is LNHNV and CDR2 is YYDKDF (reference sequence). CDR3 region: CATSRILGLTDTQYF. CDR3 bases: TGTGCCACCAGCAGAATCCTTGGTCTTACAGATACGCAGTATTTT.

This clonotype turned up a few times. J is TRBJ1-6 and V is TRBV4-1, with D perhaps matching TRBD1 (5 bases). CDR3 length: 15 amino acids. Germline CDR1 and CDR2: MGHRA and YSYEKL. V was cut by 0 bases and J by 14 bases, with 17 bases left in between. CDR3 nucleotide sequence: TGCGCCAGCAGCCAAGATATTTGGACAATGGGCACCCTCCACTTT. Translated, it gives CASSQDIWTMGTLHF.

The gene calls are TRBV9 and TRBJ2-7, with 8 bases that match TRBD2. This CDR3 comprises 15 residues. From germline, CDR1 is SGDLS and CDR2 YYNGEE. V lost 0 bases, J lost 3 bases, and 5 bases stayed unmatched. Here the CDR3 DNA reads TGTGCCAGCAGCGTAGCTCCTAGCGGGTTCTACGAGCAGTACTTC. Its translation: CASSVAPSGFYEQYF.

This chain uses TRBV12-3 or TRBV12-4 with TRBJ2-4; D gene ambiguous. V gave up 7 bases and J gave up 6 bases, with 10 bases separating them. The length of the CDR3 is 12 residues. Here the CDR3 DNA reads TGTGCCAGCACCGGTAGCATAAACATTCAGTACTTC. Amino acids: CASTGSINIQYF.

This clonotype was seen more than once but under ten times. This chain connects TRBV24-1 to TRBJ2-7; 8 bases are a match to TRBD2. V lost 6 bases to trimming and J lost 5 bases; unmatched junction nucleotides: 5. CDR3 length: 13 amino acids. Germline V gene sequence: CDR1 KGHDR, CDR2 SFDVKD. The chain's CDR3 is CATSRGGVDEQYF. CDR3 DNA sequence: TGTGCCACCAGTCGGGGGGGCGTCGACGAGCAGTACTTC.

The chain carries TRBV29-1 and TRBJ2-3; 10 bases line up with TRBD2. The V segment lost 7 bases and the J segment 3 bases; nucleotides outside the gene matches: 13. Germline assignment: CDR1 SQVTM and CDR2 ANQGSEA. The CDR3 is made up of 16 amino acids. The CDR3 region has the DNA TGCAGCGCGTTTACTCGTAGCGGGGGGACAACAGATACGCAGTATTTT. Translated: CSAFTRSGGTTDTQYF.

CDR3 nucleotide sequence: TGTGCCAGCAGCTTGGATCTGGGGGCCCCGGGGACCCAGTACTTC. This sequence encodes CASSLDLGAPGTQYF. The V and J genes are TRBV5-5 and TRBJ2-5; tentative D call: TRBD1 (6 bases). From germline, CDR1 is SGHKS and CDR2 YYEKEE (reference sequence). V lost 0 bases and J lost 7, with 16 bases in between. There are 15 residues in the CDR3.

The chain joins TRBV20-1 to TRBJ2-4; 10 bases align to TRBD2. V trimming: 6 bases; J trimming: 9 bases; junction bases outside the gene matches: 5. Germline loops: CDR1 DFQATT, CDR2 SNEGSKA (reference sequence). The length of the CDR3 is 12 residues. The CDR3 region is CSARSGGGIQYF. CDR3 DNA sequence: TGCAGTGCGAGAAGCGGGGGGGGCATTCAGTACTTC.

This clonotype was found a few times. The J gene is TRBJ2-5, the V gene TRBV29-1, with D hard to call. Germline V gene sequence: CDR1 SQVTM, CDR2 ANQGSEA. V gave up 2 bases and J gave up 3 bases, with 4 bases separating them. The CDR3 loop spans 11 amino acids. The CDR3 sequence: CSVEREETQYF. The CDR3 DNA reads TGCAGCGTTGAAAGGGAAGAGACCCAGTACTTC.

The chain is built from TRBV5-1 and TRBJ2-3, with 8 nucleotides matching TRBD2. The CDR3 has 17 residues. Trimming cost V 2 bases and J 5 bases; bases outside gene matches: 13. Germline CDR1 reads SGHRS; CDR2 reads YFSETQ. The CDR3 bases are TGCGCCAGCAGCTTTTTGAGCGGGGGAAATTTCGTAGATACGCAGTATTTT. This translates into CASSFLSGGNFVDTQYF.

This CDR3 is CASSQVWDLPLGSEQFF. The DNA of the CDR3 is TGCGCCAGCAGCCAGGTATGGGACCTACCCCTCGGGAGTGAGCAGTTCTTC. The chain uses TRBV4-3 and TRBJ2-1; D is possibly TRBD2 (6 bases). V gave up 3 bases and J gave up 9 bases, with 24 bases separating them. The CDR3 loop spans 17 amino acids. CDR1 LGHNA and CDR2 YSLEER come from the germline V gene.

The chain links TRBV20-1 to TRBJ2-7; tentative D call: TRBD2 (5 bases). CDR3 length: 14 amino acids. Germline CDR1 and CDR2: DFQATT and SNEGSKA (reference sequence). The ends were cut back, 1 base at V and 6 bases at J, with 16 bases in the middle. The CDR3 loop reads CSARGKLASGEQYF. CDR3 sequence (DNA): TGCAGTGCTAGAGGAAAGCTAGCATCGGGCGAGCAGTACTTC.

The chain recombines TRBV25-1 with TRBJ2-1; TRBD2 might be the D (6 bases). The CDR3 spans 16 residues. V gave up 2 bases and J gave up 9 bases, with 20 bases separating them. Looked up from germline, CDR1 is MGHDK and CDR2 is SYGVNS. CDR3 bases: TGTGCCAGCAGTGAAGACGGGCGGCGCGGGAAGGTTGAGCAGTTCTTC. Translation: CASSEDGRRGKVEQFF. Complete variable domain (other parts from reference TRBV25-1 and TRBJ2-1): EADIYQTPRYLVIGTGKKITLECSQTMGHDKMYWYQQDPGMELHLIHYSYGVNSTEKGDLSSESTVSRIRTEHFPLTLESARPSHTSQYLCASSEDGRRGKVEQFFGPGTRLTVL.

This clonotype was counted between two and nine times. The chain couples TRBV7-9 to TRBJ2-5; TRBD1 aligns across 7 bases. J gave up 8 bases and V 6 bases, and 9 bases lay outside the gene matches. CDR3 length equals 13 residues. CDR1 and CDR2 (germline): SEHNR, FQNEAQ (reference sequence). CDR3 region: CASSYGTVRTQYF. The CDR3 nucleotides are TGTGCCAGCAGTTACGGGACAGTAAGAACCCAGTACTTC.